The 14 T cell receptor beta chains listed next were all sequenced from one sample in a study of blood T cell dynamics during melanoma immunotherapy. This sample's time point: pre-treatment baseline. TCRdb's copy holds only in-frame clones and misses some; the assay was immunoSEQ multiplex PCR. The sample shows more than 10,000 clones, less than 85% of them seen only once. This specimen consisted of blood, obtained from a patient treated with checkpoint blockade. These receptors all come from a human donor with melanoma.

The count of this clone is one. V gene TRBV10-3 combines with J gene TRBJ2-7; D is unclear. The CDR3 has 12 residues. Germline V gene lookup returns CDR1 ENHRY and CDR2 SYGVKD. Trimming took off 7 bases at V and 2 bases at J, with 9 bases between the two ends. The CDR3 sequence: CAIKGSAYEQYF. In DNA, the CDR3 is TGTGCCATCAAAGGCAGTGCCTACGAGCAGTACTTC.

As DNA, the CDR3 is TGTGCCTGGAGTGGCGACGGGACTAGAAGGACGCACGAGCAGTACTTC. Translated, it gives CAWSGDGTRRTHEQYF. The rearrangement uses TRBV30 and TRBJ2-7; 8 nucleotides agree with TRBD2. The CDR3 sequence is 16 residues long. Germline assignment: CDR1 GTSNPN and CDR2 SVGIG (reference sequence). J gave up 5 bases and V 1 base, and 13 bases lay outside the gene matches.

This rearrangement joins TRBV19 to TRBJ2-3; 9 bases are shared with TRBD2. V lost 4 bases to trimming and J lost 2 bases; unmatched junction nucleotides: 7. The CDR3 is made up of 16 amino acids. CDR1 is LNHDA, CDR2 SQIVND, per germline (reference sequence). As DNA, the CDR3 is TGTGCCAGTAGTACTCGCGAGCGGGGGGCCACAGATACGCAGTATTTT. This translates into CASSTRERGATDTQYF.

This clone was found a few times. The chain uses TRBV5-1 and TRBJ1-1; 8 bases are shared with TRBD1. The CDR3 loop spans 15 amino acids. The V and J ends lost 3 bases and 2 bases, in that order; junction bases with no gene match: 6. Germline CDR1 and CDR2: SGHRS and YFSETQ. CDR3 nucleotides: TGCGCCAGCAGCTACTTCGGACAGGGCAACACTGAAGCTTTCTTT. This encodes CASSYFGQGNTEAFF.

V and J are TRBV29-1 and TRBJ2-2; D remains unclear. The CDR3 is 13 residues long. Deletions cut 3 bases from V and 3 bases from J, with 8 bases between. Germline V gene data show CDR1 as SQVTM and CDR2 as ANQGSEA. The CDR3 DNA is TGCAGCGTTGATTTGGGGTACACCGGGGAGCTGTTTTTT. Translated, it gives CSVDLGYTGELFF.

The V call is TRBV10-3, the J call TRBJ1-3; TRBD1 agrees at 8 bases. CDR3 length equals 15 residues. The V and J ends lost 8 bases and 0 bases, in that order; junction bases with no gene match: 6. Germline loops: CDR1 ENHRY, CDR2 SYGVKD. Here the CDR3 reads CAIERDRSSGNTIYF. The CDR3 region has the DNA TGTGCCATCGAAAGGGACAGGAGCTCTGGAAACACCATATATTTT.

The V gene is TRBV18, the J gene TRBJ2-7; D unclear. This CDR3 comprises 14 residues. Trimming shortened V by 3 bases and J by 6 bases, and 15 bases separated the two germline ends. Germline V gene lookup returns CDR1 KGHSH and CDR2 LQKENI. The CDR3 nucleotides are TGTGCCAGCTCACCCGACCAGAGTGGCGGCGAGCAGTACTTC. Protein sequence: CASSPDQSGGEQYF.

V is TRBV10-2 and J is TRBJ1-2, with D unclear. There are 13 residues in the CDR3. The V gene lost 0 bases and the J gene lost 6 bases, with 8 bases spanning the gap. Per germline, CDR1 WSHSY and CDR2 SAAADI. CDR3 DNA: TGCGCCAGCAGTGAGTCACTGGGTCATGGCTACACCTTC. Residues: CASSESLGHGYTF.

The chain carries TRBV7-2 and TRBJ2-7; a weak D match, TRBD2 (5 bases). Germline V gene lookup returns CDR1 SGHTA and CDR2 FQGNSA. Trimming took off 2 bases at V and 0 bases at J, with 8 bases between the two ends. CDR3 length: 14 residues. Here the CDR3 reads CASSLIAYSYEQYF. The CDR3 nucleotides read TGTGCCAGCAGCTTAATAGCGTACTCCTACGAGCAGTACTTC.

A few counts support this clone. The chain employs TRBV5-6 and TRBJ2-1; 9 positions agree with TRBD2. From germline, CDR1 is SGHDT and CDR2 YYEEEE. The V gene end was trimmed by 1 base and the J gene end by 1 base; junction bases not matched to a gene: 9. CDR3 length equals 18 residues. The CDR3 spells CASSLSPVAGVSYNEQFF. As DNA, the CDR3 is TGTGCCAGCAGCTTGTCCCCCGTAGCGGGAGTATCCTACAATGAGCAGTTCTTC.

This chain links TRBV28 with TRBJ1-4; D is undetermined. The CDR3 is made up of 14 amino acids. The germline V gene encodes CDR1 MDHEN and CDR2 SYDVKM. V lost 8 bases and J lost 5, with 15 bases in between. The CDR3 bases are TGTGCCAGCGGATATGGGCAGGTCAATGAAAAACTGTTTTTT. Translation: CASGYGQVNEKLFF. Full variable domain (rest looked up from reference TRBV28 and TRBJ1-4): DVKVTQSSRYLVKRTGEKVFLECVQDMDHENMFWYRQDPGLGLRLIYFSYDVKMKEKGDIPEGYSVSREKKERFSLILESASTNQTSMYLCASGYGQVNEKLFFGSGTQLSVL.

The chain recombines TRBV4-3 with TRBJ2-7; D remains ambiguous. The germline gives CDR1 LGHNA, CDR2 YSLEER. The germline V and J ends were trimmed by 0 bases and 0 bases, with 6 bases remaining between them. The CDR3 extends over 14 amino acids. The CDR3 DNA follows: TGCGCCAGCAGCCAAGAACGCATCTCCTACGAGCAGTACTTC. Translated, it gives CASSQERISYEQYF.

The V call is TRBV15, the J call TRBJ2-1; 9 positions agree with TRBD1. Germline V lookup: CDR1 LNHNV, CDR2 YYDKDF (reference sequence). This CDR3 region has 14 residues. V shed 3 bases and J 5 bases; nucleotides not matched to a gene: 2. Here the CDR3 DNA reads TGTGCCACCAGCAGCTGGGACAGGGACAATGAGCAGTTCTTC. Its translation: CATSSWDRDNEQFF.

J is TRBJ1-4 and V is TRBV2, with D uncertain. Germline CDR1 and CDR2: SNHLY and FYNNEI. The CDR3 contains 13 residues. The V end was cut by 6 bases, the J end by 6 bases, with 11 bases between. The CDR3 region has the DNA TGTGCCAGCAGAACCAGACGTGATGAAAAACTGTTTTTT. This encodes CASRTRRDEKLFF.